This TCR beta chain comes out of a study of shared clonotypes between healthy human individuals. Study-wide background: A couple of women and a few men aged 18 to 49 made up the donors. Study-wide findings and caveats: Since donors were few, the genetic and exposure-history diversity represented was limited.

Each donor was a Caucasian adult residing in Nashville, Tennessee. The CDR3 contains 14 residues. Germline CDR1 reads SQVTM; CDR2 reads ANQGSEA. The V segment lost 6 bases and the J segment 10 bases; nucleotides outside the gene matches: 14. To note about this clone: As yet, its antigen is unknown.

Original processing notes: Quality scores were absent from the junction-only immunoSEQ sequences, so filtering differed. Clones were read by immunoSEQ multiplex PCR, and TCRdb kept only the in-frame ones, dropping some. For V, J and clone size, that table is used; D and trimming come from the DNA. The repertoire holds roughly 1,500,000 clones, about 98% seen once, with less than 0.55% in the top ten. The sequence was collected from a man aged 25 to 45 in good health. This chain connects TRBV29-1 to TRBJ2-1, with 8 bases lining up with TRBD2. The sample was naive CD4+ T cells sorted from blood. Subset noted: CD45RA+ positively selected. The DNA for the CDR3 is TGCAGCGTAGTCCGGAGCGGGAGTTTGGTAGAGCAGTTCTTC. This gives the protein CSVVRSGSLVEQFF.